The 10 T cell receptor beta chains in this list originate from one sample, sequenced in a study of CD8+ T cells in alopecia areata. Treatment given: oral pan-JAK inhibitor, 5-10 mg twice daily. Following extraction, RNA underwent reverse transcription to cDNA, which served as the sequencing template. Data came from immunoSEQ multiplex PCR; TCRdb stores just in-frame clones and leaves some out. The sample records about 74,000 clones, approximately 28% being singletons. The sequences come from CD8+ T cells sorted from blood, collected at week 4, from a patient treated with tofacitinib. Receptors were obtained from a human donor with alopecia areata.

The table lists this clone with a few counts. V gene TRBV29-1 combines with J gene TRBJ1-2, with 12 bases that match TRBD1. CDR3 length equals 16 residues. V dropped 1 base and J dropped 5; count of bases not matched to a gene: 8. Germline loops: CDR1 SQVTM, CDR2 ANQGSEA. DNA of the CDR3: TGCAGCGTTGAAGTCGGGACAGGGGGCGGTGGGTATGGCTACACCTTC. It specifies CSVEVGTGGGGYGYTF.

This rearrangement joins TRBV27 to TRBJ2-1; unclear D gene. Deletions cut 0 bases from V and 8 bases from J, with 11 bases between. Germline V gene sequence: CDR1 MNHEY, CDR2 SMNVEV (reference sequence). The CDR3 runs 14 residues. The CDR3: CASSLSITWDEQFF. CDR3 DNA: TGTGCCAGCAGTTTATCGATAACTTGGGATGAGCAGTTCTTC.

This clone was counted only a few times. The chain joins TRBV5-1 to TRBJ2-7, with TRBD1 matching over 9 bases. Germline V CDR1 and CDR2: SGHRS, YFSETQ. CDR3 length: 13 amino acids. With 2 bases clipped from V and 6 bases from J, the junction kept 3 bases outside the gene matches. The CDR3 DNA reads as TGCGCCAGCAGCTTCAGGACAGGGGTCGAGCAGTACTTC. It specifies CASSFRTGVEQYF. Full variable domain (outside the CDR3, taken from reference TRBV5-1 and TRBJ2-7): KAGVTQTPRYLIKTRGQQVTLSCSPISGHRSVSWYQQTPGQGLQFLFEYFSETQRNKGNFPGRFSGRQFSNSRSEMNVSTLELGDSALYLCASSFRTGVEQYFGPGTRLTVT.

The chain recombines TRBV29-1 with TRBJ1-5; tentatively, D is TRBD1 (5 bases). V lost 7 bases and J 7 bases, leaving 17 bases between the germline ends. CDR1 is SQVTM and CDR2 is ANQGSEA in the germline V gene. The CDR3 is 13 amino acids. The CDR3 nucleotides read TGCAGCGCCGCGGGGGTGTACGGACAGCCCCAGCATTTT. Translating gives CSAAGVYGQPQHF.

The rearrangement joins TRBV4-1 to TRBJ1-5, with unresolved D. The CDR3 covers 15 residues. Trimming cost V 4 bases and J 3 bases, with 13 bases left between them. Germline V lookup: CDR1 MGHRA, CDR2 YSYEKL. The CDR3 DNA is TGCGCCAGCAGCCTTTCCCAGCTTCCCAATCAGCCCCAGCATTTT. Protein sequence: CASSLSQLPNQPQHF.

The gene calls are TRBV5-1 and TRBJ2-5; no clear D gene. V lost 2 bases and J lost 2, with 1 base in between. The CDR3 extends over 11 amino acids. Germline CDR1 and CDR2: SGHRS and YFSETQ. The CDR3 region is CASSLQETQYF. CDR3 nucleotide sequence: TGCGCCAGCAGCTTACAAGAGACCCAGTACTTC.

Only a few counts were recorded for this clone. The chain links TRBV13 to TRBJ2-7, with D hard to call. Trimming stripped 2 bases from V and 5 bases from J, with 7 bases between. The CDR3 has 12 residues. Germline V lookup: CDR1 PRHDT, CDR2 FYEKMQ (reference sequence). The CDR3 spells CASSLFRDEQYF. CDR3 in DNA: TGTGCCAGCAGCTTATTCCGGGACGAGCAGTACTTC. The variable domain in full, completed from reference TRBV13 and TRBJ2-7, reads AAGVIQSPRHLIKEKRETATLKCYPIPRHDTVYWYQQGPGQDPQFLISFYEKMQSDKGSIPDRFSAQQFSDYHSELNMSSLELGDSALYFCASSLFRDEQYFGPGTRLTVT.

The chain uses TRBV29-1 and TRBJ1-1; unclear D gene. The CDR3 runs 13 residues. The ends were cut back, 1 base at V and 5 bases at J, with 11 bases in the middle. CDR1 and CDR2 from the germline V gene are SQVTM and ANQGSEA. The CDR3 DNA is TGCAGCGTTGAAGGTGGGGTGAGGACTGAAGCTTTCTTT. The encoded protein is CSVEGGVRTEAFF.

This clone has just a few counts. J is TRBJ1-2 and V is TRBV4-1; a weak D match, TRBD1 (6 bases). Between the trimmed V and J ends, which lost 1 base and 4 bases, there was a span of 13 bases. The CDR3 sequence is 15 residues long. Germline CDR1 is MGHRA and CDR2 is YSYEKL. The CDR3 loop reads CASSQGGGSGYGYTF. CDR3 nucleotides: TGCGCCAGCAGCCAAGGAGGGGGTAGCGGCTATGGCTACACCTTC.

The V call is TRBV5-1, the J call TRBJ2-7, with D uncertain. The V end was cut by 0 bases, the J end by 5 bases, with 15 bases between. This CDR3 is built from 15 residues. The germline gives CDR1 SGHRS, CDR2 YFSETQ. CDR3 amino acids: CASSLVPDGRNEQYF. The CDR3 DNA reads as TGCGCCAGCAGCTTGGTTCCAGACGGCCGAAACGAGCAGTACTTC.